One sample yielded the 5 T cell receptor beta chains listed below, sequenced in a study of identical twins. TCRdb reprocessed the 5' RACE reads with MiXCR, giving one entry per CDR3 protein. Among about 890,000 distinct CDR3 sequences, approximately 13% were seen once, and the ten largest hold 1.5% to 2%. This same sample was also part of a study on yellow fever vaccine responses in identical twins.

The sequenced sample was PBMCs. The source of these receptors is a woman aged 18-29 years in good health.

This clonotype was counted a few times. This chain joins TRBV12-3 or TRBV12-4 and TRBJ2-3; 8 bases agree with TRBD1. This CDR3 region has 14 residues. V lost 7 bases, J lost 3 bases, and 6 bases stayed unmatched. CDR3 coding DNA: TGTGCCAGCATTCAGGGGGCCGAGACAGATACGCAGTATTTT. This codes for CASIQGAETDTQYF.

This clonotype has ten or more counts. For the CDR3, the DNA is TGTGCCAGCAGTTTACGGGACCCTATTGGAGGGGCTTTCTTT. Residues: CASSLRDPIGGAFF. This chain joins TRBV12-3 or TRBV12-4 and TRBJ1-1; D might be TRBD1 (5 bases). The length of the CDR3 is 14 residues. Trimming left V 2 bases short and J 11 bases short, with 18 bases between.

The chain employs TRBV7-8 and TRBJ2-7; a possible D gene is TRBD1 (7 bases). The CDR3 runs 13 residues. Per germline, CDR1 SGHVS and CDR2 FQNEAQ. V lost 5 bases and J 7 bases, leaving 15 bases between the germline ends. The chain's CDR3 is CASSQGDLEEQYV. In DNA form, the CDR3 reads TGTGCCAGCAGCCAGGGGGACTTGGAGGAGCAGTACGTC.

The chain uses TRBV3-1 and TRBJ1-1, with unresolved D. Germline V gene sequence: CDR1 LGHDT, CDR2 YNNKEL (reference sequence). V was cut by 4 bases and J by 5 bases, with 14 bases left in between. There are 14 residues in the CDR3. The CDR3 here is CASSPFLGLTEAFF. DNA for the CDR3: TGTGCCAGCAGCCCCTTTTTAGGGCTTACTGAAGCTTTCTTT.

The genes are TRBV5-1 and TRBJ2-5, with TRBD1 matching 11 bases. Germline V gives CDR1 SGHRS, CDR2 YFSETQ. CDR3 length: 17 residues. V shed 0 bases and J 2 bases; nucleotides not matched to a gene: 6. The CDR3 DNA follows: TGCGCCAGCAGCTTGGGGTACGGGACAGGGGGTCAAGAGACCCAGTACTTC. It encodes CASSLGYGTGGQETQYF. Combining the CDR3 with reference TRBV5-1 and TRBJ2-5 gives the whole variable domain KAGVTQTPRYLIKTRGQQVTLSCSPISGHRSVSWYQQTPGQGLQFLFEYFSETQRNKGNFPGRFSGRQFSNSRSEMNVSTLELGDSALYLCASSLGYGTGGQETQYFGPGTRLLVL.